These 27 T cell receptor beta chains originate from one sample sequenced in a study of blood T cell repertoires in COVID-19. Clones were read by immunoSEQ multiplex PCR, and TCRdb kept only the in-frame ones, dropping some. The repertoire consists of a few hundred thousand clones, with 65% to 90% occurring once and the leading ten covering around 12%. The sample consisted of peripheral blood. The receptors were sampled from a woman aged 70-85 years with COVID-19, enrolled during active disease.

The genes are TRBV7-9 and TRBJ2-1; 11 bases match TRBD1. Germline CDR1 reads SEHNR; CDR2 reads FQNEAQ (reference sequence). V shed 5 bases, J shed 8 bases, and the junction held 5 bases outside the gene matches. The CDR3 length is 14 residues. As DNA, the CDR3 is TGTGCCAGCAGCCTGGGACAGGGGGGCGATGAGCAGTTCTTC. As protein: CASSLGQGGDEQFF. Using reference TRBV7-9 and TRBJ2-1 for the parts outside the CDR3, the full variable domain is DTGVSQNPRHKITKRGQNVTFRCDPISEHNRLYWYRQTLGQGPEFLTYFQNEAQLEKSRLLSDRFSAERPKGSFSTLEIQRTEQGDSAMYLCASSLGQGGDEQFFGPGTRLTVL.

This clone appeared a single time. V and J are TRBV3-1 (or the pseudogene TRBV3-2) and TRBJ2-1; TRBD1 matches at 9 bases. Germline V gene lookup returns CDR1 LGHDT and CDR2 YNNKEL (reference sequence). Trimming removed 4 bases from V and 15 bases from J; junction bases left unmatched: 13. The length of the CDR3 is 14 residues. The CDR3 sequence is CASSRRQGDTAGFF. The CDR3 nucleotides are TGTGCCAGCAGCCGCCGACAGGGGGACACCGCTGGGTTCTTC.

The chain combines TRBV2 with TRBJ1-3; 7 bases fit TRBD1. The CDR3 contains 15 residues. Per the germline V gene, CDR1 is SNHLY and CDR2 is FYNNEI. V dropped 6 bases and J dropped 4; count of bases not matched to a gene: 9. The CDR3 DNA is TGTGCCAGCAGGGGAGACAGGGCTCTAGGAAACACCATATATTTT. The encoded protein is CASRGDRALGNTIYF.

This sequence joins TRBV6-5 and TRBJ2-7; no clear D gene. V was clipped by 6 bases and J by 0 bases, with 9 bases between them. Germline loops: CDR1 MNHEY, CDR2 SVGAGI. The CDR3 has 13 residues. The CDR3 loop reads CASRFAYSYEQYF. The CDR3 bases are TGTGCCAGCAGATTCGCCTACTCCTACGAGCAGTACTTC.

The rearrangement uses TRBV18 and TRBJ2-1; TRBD2 agrees at 8 bases. The CDR3 spans 16 residues. With 0 bases clipped from V and 6 bases from J, the junction kept 7 bases outside the gene matches. CDR1 is KGHSH and CDR2 is LQKENI in the germline V gene. CDR3 bases: TGTGCCAGCTCACCACCCGGGGGGGGATCAATCAATGAGCAGTTCTTC. Translating it yields CASSPPGGGSINEQFF.

The chain couples TRBV9 to TRBJ2-3; the D is unclear. CDR1 SGDLS and CDR2 YYNGEE come from the germline V gene. The CDR3 consists of 13 residues. Trimming cost V 0 bases and J 10 bases, with 12 bases left between them. The DNA of the CDR3 is TGTGCCAGCAGCGTAGATGGGCAGTTCGCGCAGTATTTT. Translation gives CASSVDGQFAQYF.

This clone was counted between two and nine times. This rearrangement joins TRBV19 to TRBJ1-2, with 12 bases matching TRBD1. CDR3 length: 15 amino acids. The J segment lost 2 bases and the V segment lost 7 bases, leaving 5 bases of the junction unmatched. The germline V gene has CDR1 LNHDA and CDR2 SQIVND (reference sequence). The DNA for the CDR3 is TGTGCCAGTATCGCAGGGACAGGGGGCAACTATGGCTACACCTTC. Its translation: CASIAGTGGNYGYTF.

The rearrangement links TRBV6-2 or TRBV6-3 to TRBJ2-1; D is perhaps TRBD2 (6 bases). This CDR3 contains 15 residues. Trimming cost V 6 bases and J 4 bases, with 16 bases left between them. Per the germline V gene, CDR1 is MNHEY and CDR2 is SVGEGT. In DNA, the CDR3 is TGTGCCAGCAGCCAGGAGTCGCGGGGTTACAATGAGCAGTTCTTC. This codes for CASSQESRGYNEQFF.

In its sample, this clone was seen once. The chain is built from TRBV6-1 and TRBJ2-7, with D possibly TRBD2 on 5 matching bases. The CDR3 runs to 14 residues. Germline CDR1 is MNHNS and CDR2 is SASEGT. V was pared by 1 base and J by 1 base, with 8 bases between. The chain's CDR3 is CASSEVGESYEQYF. The CDR3 DNA is TGTGCCAGCAGTGAAGTTGGGGAGTCCTACGAGCAGTACTTC.

J is TRBJ2-4 and V is TRBV11-2, with 12 bases matching TRBD2. V was clipped by 6 bases and J by 2 bases; unmatched bases: 5. The CDR3 is 16 residues long. Germline V gene data show CDR1 as SGHAT and CDR2 as FQNNGV. The CDR3 DNA sequence: TGTGCCAGCAGACCCCTAGCGGGGGGGACCAAAAACATTCAGTACTTC. Translated: CASRPLAGGTKNIQYF.

The chain joins TRBV18 to TRBJ1-5, with D possibly TRBD1 on 5 matching bases. The CDR3 length is 15 residues. CDR1 KGHSH and CDR2 LQKENI come from the germline V gene. Trimming removed 2 bases at V and 0 bases at J, with 8 bases between. The CDR3 sequence is CASSPNQGSNQPQHF. DNA for the CDR3: TGTGCCAGCTCACCAAATCAGGGTAGCAATCAGCCCCAGCATTTT.

V is TRBV18 and J is TRBJ1-3; possibly TRBD1 for D (6 bases). CDR3 length: 17 residues. Trimming took 0 bases from V and 0 from J, leaving 12 bases between them. Looked up from germline, CDR1 is KGHSH and CDR2 is LQKENI. The CDR3, as DNA: TGTGCCAGCTCACCACCGGCAGGGGCCAGCTCTGGAAACACCATATATTTT. It is translated as CASSPPAGASSGNTIYF.

This chain joins TRBV19 and TRBJ1-5, with 8 bases fitting TRBD1. Losses at the gene ends were 3 bases for V and 6 bases for J; bases not matched to a gene: 4. The CDR3 is 14 amino acids. Germline CDR1 and CDR2: LNHDA and SQIVND (reference sequence). Written as DNA, the CDR3 is TGTGCCAGTAGTATGGACAGGGAAGGTCAGCCCCAGCATTTT. Translating it yields CASSMDREGQPQHF.

This clone has a single count. The chain links TRBV11-2 to TRBJ1-1; D is perhaps TRBD1 (5 bases). Germline CDR1 reads SGHAT; CDR2 reads FQNNGV. This CDR3 contains 13 residues. Deletions cut 2 bases from V and 4 bases from J, with 8 bases between. In DNA form, the CDR3 reads TGTGCCAGCAGCTTACGGAGGGGCACTGAAGCTTTCTTT. It translates to CASSLRRGTEAFF.

A word on this clone: This clone may be a read error of a much larger clone one base away. In the same sample, other DNA sequences code for this CDR3. This chain uses TRBV5-1 with TRBJ2-3; 7 bases fit TRBD2. The J segment lost 4 bases and the V segment lost 1 base, leaving 3 bases of the junction unmatched. This CDR3 comprises 14 residues. The germline CDR1 and CDR2 sequences are SGHRS and YFSETQ. CDR3 sequence reads: CASSLTSGADTQYF. CDR3 in DNA: TGCGCCAGCAGCTTGACGAGCGGGGCAGATACGCAGTATTTT.

Notes on this clone: Other DNA sequences from this sample encode an identical CDR3 as well. The chain carries TRBV18 and TRBJ1-5, with TRBD1 identical over 7 bases. Germline assignment: CDR1 KGHSH and CDR2 LQKENI. V lost 2 bases, J lost 0 bases, and 4 bases stayed unmatched. The CDR3 spans 16 residues. CDR3 loop: CASSPDRADSNQPQHF. The CDR3 DNA follows: TGTGCCAGCTCACCAGACAGGGCGGATAGCAATCAGCCCCAGCATTTT.

This clone has a handful of counts. The chain couples TRBV4-2 to TRBJ1-5; a possible D gene is TRBD1 (5 bases). V lost 4 bases and J 5 bases, leaving 15 bases between the germline ends. The CDR3 has 15 residues. The V gene's germline CDR1 is LGHNA and CDR2 YNFKEQ. The CDR3 spells CASSPGRWGDQPQHF. Written as DNA, the CDR3 is TGTGCCAGCAGCCCCGGACGGTGGGGGGATCAGCCCCAGCATTTT.

The chain uses TRBV10-2 and TRBJ2-3; TRBD2 matches at 10 bases. Germline V gene sequence: CDR1 WSHSY, CDR2 SAAADI. The CDR3 contains 14 residues. The J segment lost 4 bases and the V segment lost 6 bases, leaving 4 bases of the junction unmatched. The CDR3 is CASSLAGVSDTQYF. The CDR3 DNA sequence: TGCGCCAGCAGCCTAGCGGGGGTGTCAGATACGCAGTATTTT.

As to this clone: Other DNA sequences in the sample encode the same CDR3. The chain combines TRBV9 with TRBJ1-3; no firm D call. Trimming removed 0 bases from V and 1 base from J, with 5 bases in between. CDR3 size: 14 residues. Germline V gives CDR1 SGDLS, CDR2 YYNGEE. The CDR3 loop is CASSVGVSGNTIYF. CDR3 DNA sequence: TGTGCCAGCAGCGTAGGAGTATCTGGAAACACCATATATTTT.

CDR3 coding DNA: TGCAGCGTCGCCAGGGGATTAGATGGCTACACCTTC. Residues: CSVARGLDGYTF. The chain uses TRBV29-1 and TRBJ1-2, with D possibly TRBD1 on 6 matching bases. Germline lookup yields CDR1 SQVTM and CDR2 ANQGSEA. The CDR3 runs 12 residues. V lost 6 bases, J lost 6 bases, and 14 bases lay in between.

The chain recombines TRBV6-2 or TRBV6-3 with TRBJ2-3; D gene ambiguous. Germline CDR1 is MNHEY and CDR2 is SVGEGT. V gave up 2 bases and J gave up 2 bases, with 8 bases separating them. The CDR3 runs to 14 residues. The CDR3 reads CASSYPTDTDTQYF. CDR3 sequence (DNA): TGTGCCAGCAGTTACCCTACAGACACAGATACGCAGTATTTT.

The chain joins TRBV4-1 to TRBJ2-7; 10 nucleotides line up with TRBD1. Germline V CDR1 and CDR2: MGHRA, YSYEKL. The CDR3 runs to 15 residues. After removal of 5 bases from V and 4 bases from J, the junction contained 8 bases not matched to a gene. CDR3 residues: CASSIGQGDSYEQYF. Here the CDR3 DNA reads TGCGCCAGCAGCATAGGACAGGGGGACTCATACGAGCAGTACTTC.

The rearrangement joins TRBV6-1 to TRBJ1-2; TRBD1 agrees at 11 bases. Germline lookup yields CDR1 MNHNS and CDR2 SASEGT. The trim removed 3 bases at V and 5 bases at J, leaving 5 bases unmatched. The CDR3 runs 15 residues. CDR3 in amino acids: CASSDWTGGRYGYTF. The CDR3 DNA reads as TGTGCCAGCAGTGATTGGACAGGGGGCAGGTATGGCTACACCTTC.

In this sample, this clone turned up once. This sequence joins TRBV3-1 (or the pseudogene TRBV3-2) and TRBJ1-2, with no clear D. V lost 0 bases and J 7 bases, leaving 9 bases between the germline ends. Germline CDR1 reads LGHDT; CDR2 reads YNNKEL (reference sequence). CDR3 length: 13 residues. CDR3 amino acids: CASSQDWEFGYTF. The CDR3 DNA reads as TGTGCCAGCAGCCAAGATTGGGAGTTTGGCTACACCTTC.

The chain is built from TRBV10-3 and TRBJ1-2; the match to TRBD1 covers 9 bases. Unmatched junction bases numbered 7, after V lost 5 bases and J lost 6 bases. CDR3 length equals 14 residues. In germline, CDR1 is ENHRY, CDR2 SYGVKD. CDR3 in amino acids: CAISSTGGSDGYTF. The CDR3 coding sequence is TGTGCCATCAGTTCGACAGGGGGGTCTGATGGCTACACCTTC.

The genes are TRBV18 and TRBJ1-2; no clear D. Germline CDR1 is KGHSH and CDR2 is LQKENI. This CDR3 comprises 12 residues. Trimming pared 1 base from V and 5 bases from J, leaving 5 bases between. The CDR3 DNA sequence: TGTGCCAGCTCACCACAGAGTTATGGCTACACCTTC. This sequence encodes CASSPQSYGYTF.

Here the CDR3 reads CATTLRGTSYNEQFF. CDR3 in DNA: TGTGCCACCACACTACGCGGGACTTCCTACAATGAGCAGTTCTTC. The chain carries TRBV19 and TRBJ2-1; D may be TRBD2 (6 bases). The CDR3 contains 15 residues. V shed 10 bases and J shed 1 base, with 17 bases lying between them. The germline V gene encodes CDR1 LNHDA and CDR2 SQIVND (reference sequence).